The 22 T cell receptor beta chains reported below all come from one sample, sequenced in a study of cytomegalovirus exposure and HLA in healthy donors. The PCR employed 60 Vbeta primers together with 13 Jbeta primers. Here immunoSEQ multiplex PCR was the method, and the copy in TCRdb shows in-frame clones only, minus some. This sample has tens of thousands of clones; 78% occur once, and the top ten carry about 4.4%. The sequenced sample was PBMCs. Receptors were obtained from a male donor in good health and CMV-seropositive.

This clone was picked up a small number of times. The CDR3: CASTFYLQGMNTEAFF. CDR3 coding DNA: TGTGCCAGCACCTTCTACTTACAGGGCATGAACACTGAAGCTTTCTTT. The J gene is TRBJ1-1, the V gene TRBV27, with TRBD1 as a possible D gene (6 bases). V dropped 7 bases and J dropped 0 bases, with 18 bases sitting between them. The germline V gene has CDR1 MNHEY and CDR2 SMNVEV (reference sequence). The CDR3 has 16 amino acids.

J is TRBJ2-2 and V is TRBV7-9; D remains unclear. The CDR3 is made up of 17 amino acids. Between the trimmed V and J ends, which lost 5 bases and 1 base, there was a span of 17 bases. Germline CDR1 reads SEHNR; CDR2 reads FQNEAQ (reference sequence). CDR3 sequence reads: CASSQYPGPLNTGELFF. Written as DNA, the CDR3 is TGTGCCAGCAGCCAGTACCCTGGTCCGCTGAACACCGGGGAGCTGTTTTTT.

The gene calls are TRBV30 and TRBJ1-3; no reliable D call. Trimming left V 4 bases short and J 0 bases short, with 16 bases between. This CDR3 has 16 amino acids. Germline V CDR1 and CDR2: GTSNPN, SVGIG (reference sequence). Here the CDR3 reads CAWTPPDGDSGNTIYF. The CDR3 DNA sequence: TGTGCCTGGACCCCCCCCGACGGAGACTCTGGAAACACCATATATTTT.

The rearrangement uses TRBV27 and TRBJ1-1; 11 positions match TRBD1. Germline values: CDR1 MNHEY, CDR2 SMNVEV (reference sequence). V lost 4 bases and J lost 0; bases outside the gene matches: 16. The CDR3 is 20 amino acids. The CDR3 DNA reads as TGTGCCAGCAGTTCTATAGGGACAGGGGGGAGGATAATAATGAACACTGAAGCTTTCTTT. This codes for CASSSIGTGGRIIMNTEAFF.

Points on this clone: The identical CDR3 is also encoded by other nucleotide sequences in the sample. The chain is built from TRBV19 and TRBJ2-5; unclear D gene. Trimming cost V 3 bases and J 4 bases, with 3 bases left between them. The germline V gene encodes CDR1 LNHDA and CDR2 SQIVND (reference sequence). CDR3 length equals 11 residues. CDR3 coding DNA: TGTGCCAGTAGTATCCGAGAGACCCAGTACTTC. Translation: CASSIRETQYF.

The V gene is TRBV18, the J gene TRBJ2-1, with 12 positions matching TRBD2. The CDR3 length is 16 residues. Trimming at V came to 1 base and at J to 7 bases, leaving 5 bases not matched to a gene. The V gene's germline CDR1 is KGHSH and CDR2 LQKENI. This CDR3 is CASSPLPGLAGNEQFF. The CDR3 DNA follows: TGTGCCAGCTCACCACTTCCGGGACTAGCGGGTAATGAGCAGTTCTTC.

The CDR3 DNA reads TGTGCCAGCGGGAGTATCTGGGGGGGGACAGATACGCAGTATTTT. Protein: CASGSIWGGTDTQYF. V is TRBV25-1 and J is TRBJ2-3; 7 positions match TRBD2. Germline V lookup: CDR1 MGHDK, CDR2 SYGVNS. Trimming removed 8 bases from V and 3 bases from J; junction bases left unmatched: 11. The CDR3 is made up of 15 amino acids.

The genes are TRBV19 and TRBJ1-1; TRBD1 matches 10 bases. This CDR3 is 14 amino acids long. Germline V CDR1 and CDR2: LNHDA, SQIVND (reference sequence). V shed 5 bases, J shed 4 bases, and the junction held 4 bases outside the gene matches. CDR3 nucleotide sequence: TGTGCCAGTAGTTCCGGGACAGGGGTCACTGAAGCTTTCTTT. Translated, it gives CASSSGTGVTEAFF.

The rearrangement joins TRBV28 to TRBJ2-7, with 13 positions matching TRBD2. This CDR3 region has 15 residues. Trimming at V came to 5 bases and at J to 7 bases, leaving 8 bases not matched to a gene. The germline CDR1 and CDR2 sequences are MDHEN and SYDVKM. The CDR3 reads CASSVTSGGASEQYF. CDR3 nucleotides: TGTGCCAGCAGTGTTACTAGCGGGGGGGCTAGTGAGCAGTACTTC.

The rearrangement links TRBV7-9 to TRBJ1-3, with D perhaps matching TRBD1 (6 bases). This CDR3 comprises 17 residues. Germline loops: CDR1 SEHNR, CDR2 FQNEAQ (reference sequence). Trimming removed 5 bases at V and 2 bases at J, with 19 bases between. The CDR3 here is CASSPVVPDSTGNTIYF. CDR3 DNA: TGTGCCAGCAGCCCGGTAGTCCCGGACAGTACTGGAAACACCATATATTTT.

This clone was counted a single time. This chain connects TRBV28 to TRBJ1-1; D might be TRBD1 (5 bases). Germline V CDR1 and CDR2: MDHEN, SYDVKM. The CDR3 consists of 14 residues. V lost 1 base and J 3 bases, leaving 9 bases between the germline ends. In DNA, the CDR3 is TGTGCCAGCAGTTTATCGGGGGGAGACACTGAAGCTTTCTTT. It translates to CASSLSGGDTEAFF.

V is TRBV11-2 and J is TRBJ2-7, with 8 bases lining up with TRBD2. J gave up 1 base and V 7 bases, and 9 bases lay outside the gene matches. Germline V gene lookup returns CDR1 SGHAT and CDR2 FQNNGV. The CDR3 extends over 15 amino acids. CDR3 loop: CASTVTSGKSYEQYF. CDR3 coding DNA: TGTGCCAGCACCGTTACTAGCGGTAAATCCTACGAGCAGTACTTC.

The table lists this clone with a few counts. The genes are TRBV5-4 and TRBJ2-6; 8 positions match TRBD1. V gave up 4 bases and J gave up 3 bases; unmatched junction bases: 12. The CDR3 runs to 18 residues. The V gene's germline CDR1 is SGHNT and CDR2 YYREEE (reference sequence). In DNA, the CDR3 is TGTGCCAGCAGCCTCGGGCAGGGGGCCGTCAGTGGGGCCAACGTCCTGACTTTC. This codes for CASSLGQGAVSGANVLTF.

This chain links TRBV7-9 with TRBJ1-3, with D uncertain. The germline V gene has CDR1 SEHNR and CDR2 FQNEAQ (reference sequence). This CDR3 contains 15 residues. V lost 1 base to trimming and J lost 0 bases, with 7 bases between them. CDR3 in DNA: TGTGCCAGCAGCTTAGTCGTTTCCTCTGGAAACACCATATATTTT. Protein sequence: CASSLVVSSGNTIYF.

The gene calls are TRBV27 and TRBJ2-1, with D perhaps TRBD2 (6 bases). Trimming cost V 2 bases and J 7 bases, with 12 bases left between them. The germline V gene has CDR1 MNHEY and CDR2 SMNVEV (reference sequence). The CDR3 spans 14 residues. The CDR3 loop reads CASSLRRGRNEQFF. DNA for the CDR3: TGTGCCAGCAGTTTAAGGCGGGGAAGGAATGAGCAGTTCTTC.

V is TRBV27 and J is TRBJ2-1, with 8 bases lining up with TRBD2. CDR1 and CDR2 from the germline V gene are MNHEY and SMNVEV (reference sequence). V gave up 6 bases and J gave up 0 bases; unmatched junction bases: 7. The CDR3 is 16 residues long. The chain's CDR3 is CASRPSLAASYNEQFF. Written as DNA, the CDR3 is TGTGCCAGCAGGCCATCACTAGCGGCCTCCTACAATGAGCAGTTCTTC.

CDR3 protein: CASGRVSQETQYF. CDR3 sequence (DNA): TGTGCCAGCGGCAGGGTCTCCCAAGAGACCCAGTACTTC. The chain combines TRBV5-6 with TRBJ2-5; weak D call: TRBD1 (5 bases). V lost 7 bases, J lost 1 base, and 11 bases lay in between. The CDR3 has 13 amino acids. CDR1 SGHDT and CDR2 YYEEEE come from the germline V gene. Supplemented by reference TRBV5-6 and TRBJ2-5, the full variable domain reads DAGVTQSPTHLIKTRGQQVTLRCSPKSGHDTVSWYQQALGQGPQFIFQYYEEEERQRGNFPDRFSGHQFPNYSSELNVNALLLGDSALYLCASGRVSQETQYFGPGTRLLVL.

This chain links TRBV9 with TRBJ2-3; 10 nucleotides line up with TRBD2. Germline values: CDR1 SGDLS, CDR2 YYNGEE. This CDR3 has 21 amino acids. The V segment lost 0 bases and the J segment 0 bases; nucleotides outside the gene matches: 16. The DNA for the CDR3 is TGTGCCAGCAGCGTAGGCCTAGCGGGAGTCTGGGGGGTGCGGAGCACAGATACGCAGTATTTT. It is translated as CASSVGLAGVWGVRSTDTQYF.

V gene TRBV18 combines with J gene TRBJ2-3; D uncertain. Trimming pared 2 bases from V and 2 bases from J, leaving 8 bases between. CDR3 length: 14 amino acids. Germline loops: CDR1 KGHSH, CDR2 LQKENI. The CDR3 here is CASSPIGPTDTQYF. DNA for the CDR3: TGTGCCAGCTCACCAATTGGCCCCACAGATACGCAGTATTTT.

J is TRBJ2-5 and V is TRBV5-8, with D maybe TRBD2 (5 bases). V was trimmed by 0 bases and J by 1 base, leaving 13 bases between them. The CDR3 spans 16 residues. CDR1 and CDR2 (germline): SGHTS, YDEGEE. The CDR3 reads CASSLGPAGGQETQYF. The CDR3 DNA follows: TGTGCCAGCAGCTTGGGGCCGGCGGGCGGCCAAGAGACCCAGTACTTC.

The V call is TRBV6-4, the J call TRBJ1-2, with TRBD1 matching 7 bases. Unmatched junction bases numbered 12, after V lost 3 bases and J lost 5 bases. The germline V gene has CDR1 MRHNA and CDR2 SNTAGT. The length of the CDR3 is 16 residues. CDR3 region: CASSETVGQLKYGYTF. The CDR3 DNA sequence: TGTGCCAGCAGTGAGACGGTGGGACAGCTTAAGTATGGCTACACCTTC.

The rearrangement uses TRBV29-1 and TRBJ2-7; the match to TRBD1 covers 7 bases. V dropped 5 bases and J dropped 2; count of bases not matched to a gene: 9. Germline lookup yields CDR1 SQVTM and CDR2 ANQGSEA. The CDR3 consists of 14 residues. The CDR3 sequence: CSVRQGASTYEQYF. CDR3 sequence (DNA): TGCAGCGTTAGACAGGGCGCCTCGACCTACGAGCAGTACTTC.